This T cell receptor (beta chain) is drawn from a study of shared clonotypes between healthy human individuals. Regarding this clone: Its antigen is currently unknown.

Donors, healthy HIV-negative adults, lacked recent acute infections or vaccinations. General study findings and limits: Represented genetic and exposure-history diversity was restricted by having few donors. Memory subsets generally showed smaller estimated richness than naive subsets did.

The deep-level immunoSEQ assay was used. TCRdb keeps only in-frame clones here, not all; method: immunoSEQ multiplex PCR. This table holds more than 400,000 clones, about 96% found once. Germline V gene sequence: CDR1 SNHLY, CDR2 FYNNEI. This CDR3 contains 11 residues. The V and J ends lost 4 bases and 2 bases respectively, with 1 base between them. The chain joins TRBV2 to TRBJ2-3, with D unresolved. The sample consisted of naive CD4+ T cells sorted from blood. Subset of the sample: CD45RA+ positively selected. The TCR originated in a woman in her twenties or thirties in good health. As DNA, the CDR3 is TGTGCCAGCAGTGCCACAGATACGCAGTATTTT. It translates to CASSATDTQYF.